This T cell receptor beta chain comes out of a study of beta chain features in type 1 diabetes. Sequencing targeted expressed TCRB transcripts, as all isolated RNA had been reverse transcribed. Sequencing used immunoSEQ multiplex PCR; TCRdb keeps in-frame clones, though not all of them. Here the sample spans over 100,000 clones, 16% being singletons. This clone was observed a handful of times. Its cognate antigen is unknown. General observations from the study: TCRB CDR3s were moderately but significantly shorter in Type 1 diabetes patients in all four CD4+ subsets.

The CDR3 loop spans 15 amino acids. Looked up from germline, CDR1 is SGHTA and CDR2 is FQGNSA. Trimming stripped 1 base from V and 3 bases from J, with 12 bases between. This clonotype was sampled from a man aged 25 to 45 with type 1 diabetes. The chain joins TRBV7-2 to TRBJ1-2; possibly TRBD1 for D (6 bases). What was sequenced was central memory CD4+ T cells from blood. CDR3 region: CASSLVRRGDYGYTF. CDR3 sequence (DNA): TGTGCCAGCAGCTTAGTCCGCAGGGGCGACTATGGCTACACCTTC.